The rows below give T cell receptor beta chains drawn from one sample of a study of response to subunit inactivated influenza vaccine. TCRdb recomputed calls from the RT-PCR reads with MiXCR, one row per CDR3 protein. The profile covers about 570,000 distinct CDR3 sequences, with approximately 10% appearing a single time and 9.5% to 12% taken by the ten largest. These same records also appear under a second study, on T cells expressing NK-cell markers.

Here the sequenced sample was PBMCs from blood, taken on the day of vaccination. These receptors originate from a man aged 50-60 years who received an inactivated influenza vaccine. The CDR3 runs from the conserved cysteine through the conserved F or W. The D gene is left open where the match is weak. The size entry is marked missing in some rows and otherwise reads once, few, many or a size class.

j_gene: TRBJ1-1
abundance: many
d_gene: NA
v_gene: TRBV12-3/TRBV12-4
CDR3aa: CASSLGRTTEAFF
CDR3nt: TGTGCCAGCAGTTTAGGGAGGACCACTGAAGCTTTCTTT

j_gene: TRBJ1-4
abundance: NA
d_gene: TRBD1
v_gene: TRBV4-3
CDR3aa: CASSRLGTGPNEKLFF
CDR3nt: TGCGCCAGCAGCCGCTTGGGGACAGGGCCTAATGAAAAACTGTTTTTT

j_gene: TRBJ1-4
abundance: NA
d_gene: NA
v_gene: TRBV12-3/TRBV12-4
CDR3aa: CASRLGQPFTNEKLFF
CDR3nt: TGTGCCAGCAGATTAGGTCAGCCGTTTACTAATGAAAAACTGTTTTTT

j_gene: TRBJ1-4
abundance: NA
d_gene: NA
v_gene: TRBV12-3/TRBV12-4
CDR3aa: CASSLGDTRGEKLFF
CDR3nt: TGTGCCAGCAGTTTAGGGGACACTCGCGGTGAAAAACTGTTTTTT

j_gene: TRBJ2-5
abundance: NA
d_gene: TRBD2
v_gene: TRBV7-2
CDR3aa: CASSPREAGAETQYF
CDR3nt: TGTGCCAGCAGCCCGCGGGAGGCGGGAGCGGAGACCCAGTACTTC

j_gene: TRBJ2-2
abundance: NA
d_gene: TRBD2
v_gene: TRBV12-3/TRBV12-4
CDR3aa: CASRLAGTGTGELFF
CDR3nt: TGTGCCAGCAGACTAGCGGGGACGGGCACCGGGGAGCTGTTTTTT

j_gene: TRBJ2-1
abundance: NA
d_gene: TRBD2
v_gene: TRBV10-3
CDR3aa: CAISETSGASSYNEQFF
CDR3nt: TGTGCCATCAGTGAAACTAGCGGGGCCAGCTCCTACAATGAGCAGTTCTTC

j_gene: TRBJ2-1
abundance: few
d_gene: NA
v_gene: TRBV25-1
CDR3aa: CASSATLRDNYYNEQFF
CDR3nt: TGTGCCAGCAGTGCAACCCTCCGGGACAATTACTACAATGAGCAGTTCTTC

j_gene: TRBJ2-3
abundance: once
d_gene: TRBD2
v_gene: TRBV4-3
CDR3aa: CASSQGLAGFVTQYF
CDR3nt: TGCGCCAGCAGCCAAGGACTAGCGGGATTTGTTACGCAGTATTTT

j_gene: TRBJ1-2
abundance: NA
d_gene: NA
v_gene: TRBV7-2
CDR3aa: CASRSDRSYGYTF
CDR3nt: TGTGCCAGCAGATCTGACAGGAGCTATGGCTACACCTTC

j_gene: TRBJ2-1
abundance: NA
d_gene: NA
v_gene: TRBV24-1
CDR3aa: CATSAGRAYNEQFF
CDR3nt: TGTGCCACCAGCGCGGGCCGAGCCTACAATGAGCAGTTCTTC

j_gene: TRBJ2-3
abundance: few
d_gene: NA
v_gene: TRBV20-1
CDR3aa: CSARGSSVGIDTQYF
CDR3nt: TGCAGTGCTAGGGGGAGTAGCGTCGGAATAGATACGCAGTATTTT

j_gene: TRBJ2-7
abundance: few
d_gene: TRBD2
v_gene: TRBV7-9
CDR3aa: CASSSRTSGSYEQYF
CDR3nt: TGTGCCAGCAGCTCCCGGACTAGCGGGAGCTACGAGCAGTACTTC